The 3 T cell receptor beta chains given below trace back to one sample, sequenced in a study of CD8 T cells in ankylosing spondylitis. TCRdb used MiXCR to reprocess the 5' RACE reads, holding one entry per CDR3 protein. The table records hundreds of thousands of distinct CDR3 sequences, around 24% of them present only once. Sequences were obtained from blood, either unsorted or a sorted T cell fraction (not recorded which). These receptors were collected from a male donor with ankylosing spondylitis or in good health (not recorded which).

This clonotype was detected ten times or more. The J gene is TRBJ1-4, the V gene TRBV5-1, with D unresolved. Germline loops: CDR1 SGHRS, CDR2 YFSETQ. CDR3 length: 13 amino acids. V gave up 0 bases and J gave up 5 bases, with 5 bases separating them. The CDR3 region has the DNA TGCGCCAGCAGCTTGGGTCCGAATGAAAAACTGTTTTTT. Its translation: CASSLGPNEKLFF.

This clonotype was recorded many times. The J gene is TRBJ2-7, the V gene TRBV7-6; 9 positions match TRBD1. The CDR3 has 14 amino acids. The germline V gene encodes CDR1 SGHVS and CDR2 FNYEAQ. V trimming: 1 base; J trimming: 5 bases; junction bases outside the gene matches: 3. The CDR3 is CASSLEDRGHEQYF. DNA of the CDR3: TGTGCCAGCAGCTTAGAGGACAGGGGCCACGAGCAGTACTTC.

This clonotype has just a few counts. The rearrangement links TRBV10-3 to TRBJ2-3, with TRBD2 matching 11 bases. The J segment lost 6 bases and the V segment lost 6 bases, leaving 5 bases of the junction unmatched. The CDR3 spans 14 residues. CDR1 and CDR2 from the germline V gene are ENHRY and SYGVKD. The DNA for the CDR3 is TGTGCCATCAGCTTAGCGGGAGGGATGGATACGCAGTATTTT. This encodes CAISLAGGMDTQYF.